The next 26 T cell receptor beta chains were all read from a single sample in a study of long-term antiretroviral therapy in people with HIV. Running of the v3.0 immunoSEQ assay took place at survey level. Clones were read by immunoSEQ multiplex PCR, and TCRdb kept only the in-frame ones, dropping some. This table holds tens of thousands of clones, more than 75% found once. The source was unsorted PBMCs, collected 1.8 years before starting antiretroviral therapy. The receptors were gathered from a woman aged 25-40 years with HIV.

This clone showed up just once. The chain uses TRBV7-6 and TRBJ2-2; 14 nucleotides agree with TRBD2. There are 17 residues in the CDR3. The V segment lost 4 bases and the J segment 3 bases; nucleotides outside the gene matches: 4. The germline V gene has CDR1 SGHVS and CDR2 FNYEAQ. Here the CDR3 reads CASSSGLAGGYTGELFF. CDR3 nucleotide sequence: TGTGCCAGCAGCTCAGGACTAGCGGGGGGCTACACCGGGGAGCTGTTTTTT.

The V gene is TRBV6-6, the J gene TRBJ1-1; weak D call: TRBD1 (5 bases). The CDR3 extends over 12 amino acids. The germline CDR1 and CDR2 sequences are MNHNY and SVGAGI (reference sequence). V was trimmed by 4 bases and J by 4 bases, leaving 7 bases between them. The CDR3 nucleotides are TGTGCCAGCAGTTTGGGGGTCACTGAAGCTTTCTTT. Protein sequence: CASSLGVTEAFF.

The chain recombines TRBV30 with TRBJ2-6, with D unresolved. Germline CDR1 GTSNPN, CDR2 SVGIG (reference sequence). This CDR3 is 17 amino acids long. V gave up 1 base and J gave up 0 bases, with 13 bases separating them. CDR3 in amino acids: CAWSGGRTASGANVLTF. In DNA, the CDR3 is TGTGCCTGGAGTGGTGGCAGGACCGCCTCTGGGGCCAACGTCCTGACTTTC.

The chain carries TRBV30 and TRBJ2-7; 7 nucleotides agree with TRBD1. In germline, CDR1 is GTSNPN, CDR2 SVGIG (reference sequence). V lost 5 bases to trimming and J lost 4 bases; unmatched junction nucleotides: 5. This CDR3 contains 12 residues. The CDR3 protein is CAWAPGGYEQYF. In DNA form, the CDR3 reads TGTGCCTGGGCACCAGGGGGTTACGAGCAGTACTTC. The full variable domain, completed using reference TRBV30 and TRBJ2-7, is SQTIHQWPATLVQPVGSPLSLECTVEGTSNPNLYWYRQAAGRGLQLLFYSVGIGQISSEVPQNLSASRPQDRQFILSSKKLLLSDSGFYLCAWAPGGYEQYFGPGTRLTVT.

V gene TRBV7-9 combines with J gene TRBJ2-1, with D perhaps matching TRBD1 (6 bases). V lost 0 bases to trimming and J lost 4 bases, with 7 bases between them. The germline V gene encodes CDR1 SEHNR and CDR2 FQNEAQ (reference sequence). This CDR3 spans 14 amino acids. The CDR3, as DNA: TGTGCCAGCAGCTTAGCGGGGGCTTACAATGAGCAGTTCTTC. Amino acid sequence: CASSLAGAYNEQFF. The variable domain in full, completed from reference TRBV7-9 and TRBJ2-1, reads DTGVSQNPRHKITKRGQNVTFRCDPISEHNRLYWYRQTLGQGPEFLTYFQNEAQLEKSRLLSDRFSAERPKGSFSTLEIQRTEQGDSAMYLCASSLAGAYNEQFFGPGTRLTVL.

The chain recombines TRBV6-6 with TRBJ1-5; no clear D gene. V dropped 6 bases and J dropped 0 bases, with 3 bases sitting between them. The CDR3 sequence is 12 residues long. Germline V gives CDR1 MNHNY, CDR2 SVGAGI (reference sequence). Here the CDR3 DNA reads TGTGCCAGCAGCTTTAGCAATCAGCCCCAGCATTTT. The encoded protein is CASSFSNQPQHF.

This clone appeared a few times. This rearrangement joins TRBV19 to TRBJ2-7, with D perhaps matching TRBD1 (6 bases). Between the trimmed V and J ends, which lost 1 base and 6 bases, there was a span of 10 bases. The CDR3 has 13 amino acids. Germline loops: CDR1 LNHDA, CDR2 SQIVND (reference sequence). The CDR3 nucleotides read TGTGCCAGTAGTATAGTTTTGACAGGCGAGCAGTACTTC. Its protein is CASSIVLTGEQYF.

The V call is TRBV5-1, the J call TRBJ2-1; D is uncertain. The CDR3 length is 15 residues. CDR1 is SGHRS, CDR2 YFSETQ, per germline. Trimming shortened V by 0 bases and J by 5 bases, and 12 bases separated the two germline ends. The CDR3 is CASSLGPARHNEQFF. The CDR3 DNA follows: TGCGCCAGCAGCTTGGGGCCAGCCCGTCACAATGAGCAGTTCTTC.

The chain couples TRBV27 to TRBJ1-1; TRBD1 is a possible D gene (5 bases). The ends were cut back, 7 bases at V and 0 bases at J, with 6 bases in the middle. CDR3 length: 12 amino acids. Germline assignment: CDR1 MNHEY and CDR2 SMNVEV (reference sequence). The CDR3 loop is CASTGMNTEAFF. CDR3 DNA: TGTGCCAGCACAGGGATGAACACTGAAGCTTTCTTT.

The gene calls are TRBV6-6 and TRBJ1-5, with D perhaps TRBD1 (6 bases). Trimming pared 0 bases from V and 7 bases from J, leaving 13 bases between. CDR1 MNHNY and CDR2 SVGAGI come from the germline V gene (reference sequence). The CDR3 is made up of 15 amino acids. CDR3 in DNA: TGTGCCAGCAGTTACTCGAACAGGGCAAAACAGCCCCAGCATTTT. Protein product: CASSYSNRAKQPQHF.

The CDR3 sequence is CASSSGPQGFNYGYTF. DNA for the CDR3: TGTGCCAGCAGCTCCGGGCCCCAGGGGTTTAACTATGGCTACACCTTC. V usage is TRBV7-2 and J usage is TRBJ1-2, with D perhaps matching TRBD1 (6 bases). This CDR3 has 16 amino acids. The germline V gene encodes CDR1 SGHTA and CDR2 FQGNSA. The germline V and J ends were trimmed by 4 bases and 1 base, with 16 bases remaining between them.

CDR3 sequence: CASSDGQGPSYEQYV. The DNA of the CDR3 is TGTGCCAGCAGTGACGGACAGGGCCCTTCCTACGAGCAGTACGTC. The chain has TRBV6-1 and TRBJ2-7; TRBD1 matches at 8 bases. Germline assignment: CDR1 MNHNS and CDR2 SASEGT. The trim removed 3 bases at V and 1 base at J, leaving 5 bases unmatched. The CDR3 runs to 15 residues.

The rearrangement links TRBV10-2 to TRBJ1-2, with TRBD1 as a possible D gene (5 bases). The V gene's germline CDR1 is WSHSY and CDR2 SAAADI. V dropped 6 bases and J dropped 0 bases, with 11 bases sitting between them. The CDR3 runs to 14 residues. The CDR3 DNA follows: TGCGCCAGCAGGGGGACCACTACTAACTATGGCTACACCTTC. Translation: CASRGTTTNYGYTF.

V and J are TRBV7-2 and TRBJ1-2; D is unclear. Germline values: CDR1 SGHTA, CDR2 FQGNSA. This CDR3 spans 11 amino acids. CDR3 protein: CAVRTPYGYTF. DNA for the CDR3: TGTGCAGTAAGGACCCCTTATGGCTACACCTTC. Together with reference TRBV7-2 and TRBJ1-2, the CDR3 gives the full variable domain: GAGVSQSPSNKVTEKGKDVELRCDPISGHTALYWYRQSLGQGLEFLIYFQGNSAPDKSGLPSDRFSAERTGGSVSTLTIQRTQQEDSAVYLCAVRTPYGYTFGSGTRLTVV.

In DNA, the CDR3 is TGTGCCAGCAGTTTTAGAGGAACGGGCGAGCAGTACGTC. It codes for CASSFRGTGEQYV. The chain joins TRBV6-9 to TRBJ2-7; D not resolved. From germline, CDR1 is MNHGY and CDR2 SVAAGI. There are 13 residues in the CDR3. The germline V and J ends were trimmed by 4 bases and 6 bases, with 13 bases remaining between them.

The V call is TRBV18, the J call TRBJ1-1; possible D gene TRBD1, 5 bases. Germline V gives CDR1 KGHSH, CDR2 LQKENI. The CDR3 has 13 amino acids. The V gene lost 5 bases and the J gene lost 6 bases, with 13 bases spanning the gap. Written as DNA, the CDR3 is TGTGCCAGCTCATATGGGACGGGACCTGAAGCTTTCTTT. Residues: CASSYGTGPEAFF.

The rearrangement joins TRBV5-1 to TRBJ1-2; D might be TRBD1 (5 bases). The CDR3 length is 17 residues. Germline V gene data show CDR1 as SGHRS and CDR2 as YFSETQ. Trimming left V 0 bases short and J 6 bases short, with 21 bases between. This CDR3 is CASSLEGSVGGRHGYTF. The DNA for the CDR3 is TGCGCCAGCAGCTTGGAGGGTAGTGTTGGGGGACGTCATGGCTACACCTTC.

This chain uses TRBV9 with TRBJ2-7, with 13 bases aligning to TRBD2. V was pared by 1 base and J by 4 bases, with 20 bases of the junction left unmatched. Germline CDR1 and CDR2: SGDLS and YYNGEE. This CDR3 has 21 amino acids. The CDR3 bases are TGTGCCAGCAGCGTAAAGGGCCCCCATACTAGCGGGGGGGCACCAGAGTACGAGCAGTACGTC. It encodes CASSVKGPHTSGGAPEYEQYV.

The genes are TRBV10-2 and TRBJ2-5; 8 bases line up with TRBD2. The CDR3 is made up of 15 amino acids. Germline CDR1 WSHSY, CDR2 SAAADI. Trimming removed 0 bases from V and 1 base from J; junction bases left unmatched: 1. In nucleotides, the CDR3 is TGCGCCAGCAGTGAGTCCAGCGGGGGCCAAGAGACCCAGTACTTC. This translates into CASSESSGGQETQYF.

This clone was observed a single time. The chain is built from TRBV25-1 and TRBJ1-2; D gene unclear. The germline CDR1 and CDR2 sequences are MGHDK and SYGVNS. This CDR3 is built from 14 residues. V gave up 6 bases and J gave up 4 bases, with 15 bases separating them. DNA of the CDR3: TGTGCCAGCAGGGACGACAAAGAAGGCTATGGCTACACCTTC. Its translation: CASRDDKEGYGYTF.

V usage is TRBV7-6 and J usage is TRBJ2-3, with D perhaps matching TRBD1 or TRBD2 (5 bases each). The germline V gene has CDR1 SGHVS and CDR2 FNYEAQ. V shed 2 bases and J shed 0 bases, with 18 bases lying between them. This CDR3 has 18 residues. The CDR3 here is CASSLKTLLGASTDTQYF. The CDR3 bases are TGTGCCAGCAGCTTAAAGACACTCCTCGGGGCTAGCACAGATACGCAGTATTTT.

The V call is TRBV4-1, the J call TRBJ2-7; D ambiguous. The CDR3 extends over 17 amino acids. Germline V CDR1 and CDR2: MGHRA, YSYEKL. Trimming took 4 bases from V and 0 from J, leaving 19 bases between them. The chain's CDR3 is CASSPYYLGRSSYEQYV. The DNA for the CDR3 is TGCGCCAGCAGCCCTTATTACCTGGGTCGGAGCTCCTACGAGCAGTACGTC.

The V and J genes are TRBV27 and TRBJ1-2; D unresolved. The ends were cut back, 4 bases at V and 3 bases at J, with 9 bases in the middle. Germline V lookup: CDR1 MNHEY, CDR2 SMNVEV (reference sequence). The CDR3 loop spans 13 amino acids. DNA for the CDR3: TGTGCCAGCAGTTACGGGATCCACTATGGCTACACCTTC. It is translated as CASSYGIHYGYTF.

The chain has TRBV19 and TRBJ2-1; 13 bases are a match to TRBD2. The ends lost 6 bases at V and 8 bases at J; junction bases unmatched: 7. This CDR3 spans 15 amino acids. CDR1 LNHDA and CDR2 SQIVND come from the germline V gene (reference sequence). CDR3 in amino acids: CASRELAGGDYEQFF. CDR3 nucleotides: TGTGCCAGTAGGGAACTAGCGGGGGGGGACTATGAGCAGTTCTTC.

With regard to this clone: Other DNA sequences within the sample encode an identical CDR3. The chain carries TRBV6-5 and TRBJ1-1; the D is unclear. V was clipped by 2 bases and J by 3 bases, with 4 bases between them. The CDR3 has 12 amino acids. Germline V lookup: CDR1 MNHEY, CDR2 SVGAGI. The CDR3: CASSYGDTEAFF. The CDR3 region has the DNA TGTGCCAGCAGTTACGGAGACACTGAAGCTTTCTTT.

The genes are TRBV7-8 and TRBJ2-5, with D unclear. This CDR3 contains 14 residues. Trimming stripped 1 base from V and 1 base from J, with 7 bases between. From germline, CDR1 is SGHVS and CDR2 FQNEAQ. The chain's CDR3 is CASSLVRSQETQYF. CDR3 DNA sequence: TGTGCCAGCAGCTTAGTAAGGAGCCAAGAGACCCAGTACTTC.